This T cell receptor beta chain was documented in a study of beta chain features in type 1 diabetes. The length of the CDR3 is 14 residues. CDR1 is SEHNR, CDR2 FQNEAQ, per germline (reference sequence). Reverse transcription of all isolated RNA meant that expressed TCRB transcripts were sequenced. The table came from immunoSEQ multiplex PCR; TCRdb's copy has only in-frame clones and leaves some out. The sample has 150,000 to 180,000 clones, about 8.1% seen once. The single heparinised draw taken from each donor contained approximately 120 mL of blood on average. Concerning this clone: The junction does not match germline at one end; this may be a read error.

J is TRBJ2-3 and V is TRBV7-9; 8 bases are shared with TRBD1. This sequence was found in a man aged 18 to 29 in good health. Material for sequencing was central memory CD4+ T cells from blood. The CDR3 spells CASSLRQGSDTQYF. CDR3 DNA sequence: TGCGCCAGCAGCCTGCGACAGGGGTCAGATACGCAGTATTTT.